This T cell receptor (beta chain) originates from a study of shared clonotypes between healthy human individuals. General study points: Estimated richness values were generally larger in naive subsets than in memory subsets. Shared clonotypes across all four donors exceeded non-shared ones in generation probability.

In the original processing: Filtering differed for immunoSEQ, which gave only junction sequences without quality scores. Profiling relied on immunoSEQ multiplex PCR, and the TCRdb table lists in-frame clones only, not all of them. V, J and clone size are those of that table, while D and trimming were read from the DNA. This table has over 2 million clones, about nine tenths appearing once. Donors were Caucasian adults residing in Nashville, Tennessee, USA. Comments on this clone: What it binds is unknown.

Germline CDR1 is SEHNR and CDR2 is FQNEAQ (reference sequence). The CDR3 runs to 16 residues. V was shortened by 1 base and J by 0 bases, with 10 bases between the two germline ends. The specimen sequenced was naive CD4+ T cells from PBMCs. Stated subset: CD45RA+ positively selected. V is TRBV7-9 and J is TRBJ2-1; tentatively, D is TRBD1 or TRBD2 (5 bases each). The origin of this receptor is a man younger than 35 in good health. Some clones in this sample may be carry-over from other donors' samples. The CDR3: CASSLVEGSSYNEQFF. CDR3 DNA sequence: TGTGCCAGCAGCTTAGTCGAGGGGAGCTCCTACAATGAGCAGTTCTTC. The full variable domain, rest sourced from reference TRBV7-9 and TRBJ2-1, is DTGVSQNPRHKITKRGQNVTFRCDPISEHNRLYWYRQTLGQGPEFLTYFQNEAQLEKSRLLSDRFSAERPKGSFSTLEIQRTEQGDSAMYLCASSLVEGSSYNEQFFGPGTRLTVL.